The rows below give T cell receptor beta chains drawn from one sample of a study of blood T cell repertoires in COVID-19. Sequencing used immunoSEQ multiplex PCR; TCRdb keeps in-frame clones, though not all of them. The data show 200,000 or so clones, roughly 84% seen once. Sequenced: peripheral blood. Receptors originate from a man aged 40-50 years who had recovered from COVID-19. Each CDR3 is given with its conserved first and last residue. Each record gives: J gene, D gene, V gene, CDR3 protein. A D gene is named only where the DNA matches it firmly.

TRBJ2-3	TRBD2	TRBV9	CASSVGRGSTDTQYF
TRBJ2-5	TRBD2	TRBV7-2	CASRRGGGPQETQYF
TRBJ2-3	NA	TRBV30	CAWRIRGGTDTQYF
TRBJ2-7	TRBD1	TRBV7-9	CATSIGDRYNEQYF
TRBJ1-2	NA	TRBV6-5	CASSYALDRSRYGYTF
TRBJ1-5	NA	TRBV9	CASSVSPFKNQPQHF
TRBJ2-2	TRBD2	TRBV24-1	CATSDNVGGASGELFF
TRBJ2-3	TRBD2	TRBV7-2	CASSRQRGGGDTQYF
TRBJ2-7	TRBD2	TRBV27	CASSFVGLAGVKQYF
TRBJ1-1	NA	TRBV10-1	CASSPRENTEAFF
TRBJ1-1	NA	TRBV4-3	CASSQDSHSNTEAFF
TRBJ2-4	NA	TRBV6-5	CATRAKNIQYF
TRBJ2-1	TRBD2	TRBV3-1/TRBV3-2	CASSQGTSGKSYNEQFF
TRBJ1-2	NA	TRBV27	CASSFRGGGGYTF
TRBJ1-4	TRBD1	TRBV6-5	CASSSLMGQGGQKLFF
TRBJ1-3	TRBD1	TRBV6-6	CASSLTGTGPGISGNTIYF
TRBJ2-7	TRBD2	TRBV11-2	CASSLDGGGSYEQYF
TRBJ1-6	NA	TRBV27	CASSLSNTVEISPLHF
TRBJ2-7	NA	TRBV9	CASSVGGQSFYEQYF
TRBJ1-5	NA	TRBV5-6	CASSRGRGNQPQHF
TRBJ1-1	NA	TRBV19	CASSIRLDTEAFF
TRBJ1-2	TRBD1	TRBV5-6	CASRKGAYYGYTF
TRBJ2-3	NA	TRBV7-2	CASRLGGFSTDTQYF
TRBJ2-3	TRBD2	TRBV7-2	CASSLAGGATDTQYF
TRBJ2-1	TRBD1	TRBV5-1	CASTRMGTGGYEQFF
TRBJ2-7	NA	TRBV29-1	CSVEAPAGHSPRGGQYF
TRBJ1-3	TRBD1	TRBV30	CAWSVPARGRPGNTIYF
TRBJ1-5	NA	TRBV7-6	CASSLDAGQGTQPQHF
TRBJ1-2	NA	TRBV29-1	CSVEKQALYGYTF
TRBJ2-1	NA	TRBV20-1	CSATDLQFF